These 4 T cell receptor beta chains were sequenced from one sample in a study of shared clonotypes between healthy human individuals. The assay was immunoSEQ multiplex PCR, and TCRdb's table has in-frame clones only and misses some. Of about 2.3 million clones in the sample, approximately 93% were seen once. Sequencing used naive CD4+ T cells from PBMCs. Subset described: CD45RA+ positively selected. These receptors all stem from a man between 18 and 29 years old in good health. Some clones in this sample may be carry-over from other donors' samples.

CDR3 nucleotides: TGTGCCAGCATCTGGGCCGGGGGCGCCAAAAACATTCAGTACTTC. This encodes CASIWAGGAKNIQYF. The V and J genes are TRBV2 and TRBJ2-4; D may match TRBD1 or TRBD2 (6 bases each). Trimming left V 7 bases short and J 1 base short, with 14 bases between. CDR1 and CDR2 from the germline V gene are SNHLY and FYNNEI. This CDR3 contains 15 residues.

J is TRBJ2-5 and V is TRBV5-8; D remains unclear. Deletions cut 1 base from V and 1 base from J, with 11 bases between. The germline V gene has CDR1 SGHTS and CDR2 YDEGEE. The CDR3 has 15 residues. The CDR3 region has the DNA TGTGCCAGCAGCTTGATTAGGGTAGCCCAAGAGACCCAGTACTTC. Residues: CASSLIRVAQETQYF.

V is TRBV25-1 and J is TRBJ1-5; a possible D gene is TRBD1 (6 bases). This CDR3 is 15 amino acids long. V gave up 6 bases and J gave up 1 base, with 13 bases separating them. CDR1 and CDR2 from the germline V gene are MGHDK and SYGVNS. CDR3 coding DNA: TGTGCCAGCAGGCCCGCGGGGGGCAGCAATCAGCCCCAGCATTTT. Amino acid sequence: CASRPAGGSNQPQHF.

The J gene is TRBJ2-3, the V gene TRBV10-3; 10 bases match TRBD2. The CDR3 covers 19 residues. Germline assignment: CDR1 ENHRY and CDR2 SYGVKD. The V segment lost 8 bases and the J segment 3 bases; nucleotides outside the gene matches: 20. The CDR3 sequence is CAIARLGLEREGRTDTQYF. CDR3 sequence (DNA): TGTGCCATCGCCAGATTGGGATTGGAGCGGGAGGGCCGAACAGATACGCAGTATTTT.